These T cell receptor beta chains were read from a single sample in a study of cytomegalovirus exposure and HLA in healthy donors. Clones were sequenced by immunoSEQ multiplex PCR, and TCRdb holds only the in-frame ones, with some missing. The top ten clones hold roughly 0.68% of a sample with more than 140,000 clones, over 60% of them seen once. The sequenced material came from PBMCs. These receptors originate from a male donor in good health and CMV-seronegative. Each CDR3 is given with its conserved first and last residue. Each record gives: D gene, V gene, clone size, J gene, CDR3 DNA, CDR3 protein. D genes are given only for firm matches. Some rows mark clone size as missing; the rest say once, few, many or name a class of expanded clone.

D gene: TRBD2; V gene: TRBV30; clone size: once; J gene: TRBJ2-3; CDR3 DNA: TGTGCCTGGAGTAGTGCTAGCGGGGGGGCAAGTACGCAGTATTTT; CDR3 protein: CAWSSASGGASTQYF
D gene: -; V gene: TRBV2; clone size: -; J gene: TRBJ2-2; CDR3 DNA: TGTGCCAGCAGTGCAGGTTGGAACACCGGGGAGCTGTTTTTT; CDR3 protein: CASSAGWNTGELFF
D gene: TRBD1; V gene: TRBV5-4; clone size: -; J gene: TRBJ1-6; CDR3 DNA: TGTGCCAGCAGCACGGGACAGGGGAATAATTCACCCCTCCACTTT; CDR3 protein: CASSTGQGNNSPLHF
D gene: -; V gene: TRBV7-7; clone size: -; J gene: TRBJ2-5; CDR3 DNA: TGTGCCAGCAGCCCCTCTTCGGCGGGGTGGGAGACCCAGTACTTC; CDR3 protein: CASSPSSAGWETQYF
D gene: TRBD2; V gene: TRBV4-3; clone size: -; J gene: TRBJ2-1; CDR3 DNA: TGCGCCAGCAGCCCGAGAGGGGCGGGGGACTACAATGAGCAGTTCTTC; CDR3 protein: CASSPRGAGDYNEQFF
D gene: -; V gene: TRBV19; clone size: -; J gene: TRBJ2-3; CDR3 DNA: TGTGCCAGTACCAATAGGTGGCGGGACTCGTCAGATACGCAGTATTTT; CDR3 protein: CASTNRWRDSSDTQYF
D gene: TRBD1; V gene: TRBV10-1; clone size: -; J gene: TRBJ1-5; CDR3 DNA: TGCGCCAGCAGCGTCCCCGTCAGGGGGCACCAGCCCCAGCATTTT; CDR3 protein: CASSVPVRGHQPQHF
D gene: -; V gene: TRBV13; clone size: -; J gene: TRBJ2-2; CDR3 DNA: TGTGCCAGCTCCTTAAGGGGGAAGACGAGCACCGGGGAGCTGTTTTTT; CDR3 protein: CASSLRGKTSTGELFF
D gene: -; V gene: TRBV10-3; clone size: -; J gene: TRBJ2-5; CDR3 DNA: TGTGCCATCAGTTCGGGGAGGGGGGAGACCCAGTACTTC; CDR3 protein: CAISSGRGETQYF
D gene: -; V gene: TRBV5-4; clone size: -; J gene: TRBJ1-3; CDR3 DNA: TGTGCCAGCAGCTTCTACAGTGGAAACACCATATATTTT; CDR3 protein: CASSFYSGNTIYF
D gene: TRBD1; V gene: TRBV7-9; clone size: -; J gene: TRBJ2-3; CDR3 DNA: TGTGCCAGCAGCTTAGCGGGGGGGGACAGGGGTAGAGATACGCAGTATTTT; CDR3 protein: CASSLAGGDRGRDTQYF
D gene: TRBD1; V gene: TRBV7-9; clone size: -; J gene: TRBJ2-2; CDR3 DNA: TGTTCCAGCAGCTCCCGACAGGGGATGACCGGGGAGCTGTTTTTT; CDR3 protein: CSSSSRQGMTGELFF
D gene: TRBD1; V gene: TRBV9; clone size: -; J gene: TRBJ1-6; CDR3 DNA: TGTGCCAGCAGCGTAGGTTGGACAGGGATTCAACCCCTCCACTTT; CDR3 protein: CASSVGWTGIQPLHF
D gene: -; V gene: TRBV30; clone size: -; J gene: TRBJ2-7; CDR3 DNA: TGTGCCTGGAGCCGCCTCGAGGCCTCATACGAGCAGTACTTC; CDR3 protein: CAWSRLEASYEQYF
D gene: TRBD2; V gene: TRBV19; clone size: few; J gene: TRBJ2-7; CDR3 DNA: TGTGCCAGTAGTATCCTCCAGCGGGGGACCTACGAGCAGTACTTC; CDR3 protein: CASSILQRGTYEQYF
D gene: -; V gene: TRBV15; clone size: -; J gene: TRBJ2-7; CDR3 DNA: TGTGCCACCAGCAGAGACCCCGGGGGCTCCTACGAGCAGTACTTC; CDR3 protein: CATSRDPGGSYEQYF
D gene: TRBD1; V gene: TRBV7-9; clone size: once; J gene: TRBJ1-2; CDR3 DNA: TGTTCCAGCAGCCCCGGGAACAGGGGTTCCAACTATGGCTACACCTTC; CDR3 protein: CSSSPGNRGSNYGYTF
D gene: -; V gene: TRBV25-1; clone size: -; J gene: TRBJ1-1; CDR3 DNA: TGTGCCAGCACCCGCGGGGGGAACACTGAAGCTTTCTTT; CDR3 protein: CASTRGGNTEAFF
D gene: -; V gene: TRBV23-1; clone size: -; J gene: TRBJ2-1; CDR3 DNA: TGCGCCAGCAGCGGACGCTGCAATCAGGGGGGTATGGATGAGCAGTTCTTC; CDR3 protein: CASSGRCNQGGMDEQFF
D gene: TRBD1; V gene: TRBV15; clone size: few; J gene: TRBJ2-1; CDR3 DNA: TGTGCCACCAGCAGAGGAAGGACAGGGGACTACTACAATGAGCAGTTCTTC; CDR3 protein: CATSRGRTGDYYNEQFF
D gene: -; V gene: TRBV18; clone size: -; J gene: TRBJ2-5; CDR3 DNA: TGTGCCAGCTCATTAAACCAAGAGACCCAGTACTTC; CDR3 protein: CASSLNQETQYF
D gene: TRBD1; V gene: TRBV7-2; clone size: -; J gene: TRBJ1-1; CDR3 DNA: TGTGCCAGCAGCTTAGACGGACAGGGGAGAACTGAAGCTTTCTTT; CDR3 protein: CASSLDGQGRTEAFF
D gene: -; V gene: TRBV5-5; clone size: -; J gene: TRBJ2-4; CDR3 DNA: TGTGCCAGCAGCCTGCGGCGGCCAGGGGGGAACATTCAGTACTTC; CDR3 protein: CASSLRRPGGNIQYF
D gene: -; V gene: TRBV18; clone size: once; J gene: TRBJ2-3; CDR3 DNA: TGTGCCAGCTCACCAAAATACAGGTTGGGCACAGATACGCAGTATTTT; CDR3 protein: CASSPKYRLGTDTQYF
D gene: TRBD1; V gene: TRBV27; clone size: -; J gene: TRBJ2-7; CDR3 DNA: TGTGCCAGCAGTGCGGCAGGGGGCTCCTACGAGCAGTACTTC; CDR3 protein: CASSAAGGSYEQYF
D gene: TRBD1; V gene: TRBV5-4; clone size: -; J gene: TRBJ1-2; CDR3 DNA: TGTGCCAGCAGCTCCAGGGGGGACTATGGCTACACCTTC; CDR3 protein: CASSSRGDYGYTF
D gene: TRBD1; V gene: TRBV7-3; clone size: once; J gene: TRBJ2-1; CDR3 DNA: TGTGCCAGCAGCTTAAATGGGGGACAGGGGTACAATGAGCAGTTCTTC; CDR3 protein: CASSLNGGQGYNEQFF
D gene: TRBD2; V gene: TRBV18; clone size: once; J gene: TRBJ2-7; CDR3 DNA: TGTGCCAGCTCACCTGGACTAGCGGAAATTTACGAGCAGTACTTC; CDR3 protein: CASSPGLAEIYEQYF
D gene: -; V gene: TRBV19; clone size: -; J gene: TRBJ1-5; CDR3 DNA: TGTGCCAGTAGTATAGATCCAGGGGCGGTAAATAGCAATCAGCCCCAGCATTTT; CDR3 protein: CASSIDPGAVNSNQPQHF
D gene: -; V gene: TRBV29-1; clone size: -; J gene: TRBJ2-1; CDR3 DNA: TGCAGCGTTGAAGCGAGGGGGAGGGCTCTTGAGCAGTTCTTC; CDR3 protein: CSVEARGRALEQFF
D gene: TRBD2; V gene: TRBV5-4; clone size: once; J gene: TRBJ2-7; CDR3 DNA: TGTGCCAGCAGCCGATCCGGGACTAGCAGAGGCGAGCAGTACTTC; CDR3 protein: CASSRSGTSRGEQYF
D gene: TRBD1; V gene: TRBV12-5; clone size: once; J gene: TRBJ1-2; CDR3 DNA: TGTGCTAGTGGTTTGGGGACAGGGTTATCTGACGGCTACACCTTC; CDR3 protein: CASGLGTGLSDGYTF
D gene: -; V gene: TRBV6-4; clone size: -; J gene: TRBJ1-3; CDR3 DNA: TGTGCCAGCAGTGGTCAGACAGCCACCTCTAGACTCTCTGGAAACACCATATATTTT; CDR3 protein: CASSGQTATSRLSGNTIYF
D gene: -; V gene: TRBV21-1; clone size: -; J gene: TRBJ2-7; CDR3 DNA: TGTGCCAGCAGCGTCCGGGACAGGGGGCATAGTAGGAACGAGCAGTACTTC; CDR3 protein: CASSVRDRGHSRNEQYF
D gene: -; V gene: TRBV5-6; clone size: -; J gene: TRBJ2-3; CDR3 DNA: TGTGCCAGCAGCCCCCAGCAGGGGTATGGAGATACGCAGTATTTT; CDR3 protein: CASSPQQGYGDTQYF
D gene: -; V gene: TRBV6-1; clone size: -; J gene: TRBJ2-7; CDR3 DNA: TGTGCCAGCAGTAGGGCGGCAGGGAGGATCTACGAGCAGTACTTC; CDR3 protein: CASSRAAGRIYEQYF
D gene: -; V gene: TRBV30; clone size: -; J gene: TRBJ1-2; CDR3 DNA: TGTGCCTCCCGGACAACCTATGGCTACACCTTC; CDR3 protein: CASRTTYGYTF
D gene: -; V gene: TRBV6-1; clone size: -; J gene: TRBJ1-1; CDR3 DNA: TGTGCCAGCAGTCCAACAGTCATGAACACTGAAGCTTTCTTT; CDR3 protein: CASSPTVMNTEAFF
D gene: TRBD1; V gene: TRBV30; clone size: -; J gene: TRBJ1-1; CDR3 DNA: TGTGCCTGGAGTCAACCAGACAGGGGAATCTTGGGTGAAGCTTTCTTT; CDR3 protein: CAWSQPDRGILGEAFF
D gene: TRBD2; V gene: TRBV5-1; clone size: -; J gene: TRBJ2-5; CDR3 DNA: TGCGCCAGCCTAAAAGGACTAGCGGGCCTAGAGACCCAGTACTTC; CDR3 protein: CASLKGLAGLETQYF
D gene: -; V gene: TRBV10-3; clone size: -; J gene: TRBJ2-2; CDR3 DNA: TGTGCCATCAGGGGCCCGGGTAGCGAAAACACCGGGGAGCTGTTTTTT; CDR3 protein: CAIRGPGSENTGELFF
D gene: TRBD1; V gene: TRBV7-9; clone size: -; J gene: TRBJ2-1; CDR3 DNA: TGTGCCAGCAGAGACAGGGGAAATGAGCAGTTCTTC; CDR3 protein: CASRDRGNEQFF
D gene: -; V gene: TRBV4-1; clone size: -; J gene: TRBJ2-6; CDR3 DNA: TGCGCCAGCAGCCAATCGGGCAGGGGCGGTTCTGGGGCCAACGTCCTGACTTTC; CDR3 protein: CASSQSGRGGSGANVLTF
D gene: TRBD1; V gene: TRBV6-5; clone size: -; J gene: TRBJ2-7; CDR3 DNA: TGTGCCAGCAGTCCTGGACAGGCTTCCGACGAGCAGTACTTC; CDR3 protein: CASSPGQASDEQYF
D gene: -; V gene: TRBV5-4; clone size: -; J gene: TRBJ1-2; CDR3 DNA: TGTGCCAGCACCATGGCCGGTCGCACTAAAAGGGGCTACACCTTC; CDR3 protein: CASTMAGRTKRGYTF
D gene: -; V gene: TRBV4-1; clone size: -; J gene: TRBJ2-3; CDR3 DNA: TGCGCCAGCAGCCGATCGGAATCGGGGACTAGCACAGATACGCAGTATTTT; CDR3 protein: CASSRSESGTSTDTQYF
D gene: TRBD1; V gene: TRBV19; clone size: few; J gene: TRBJ1-5; CDR3 DNA: TGTGCCAGTAGGACCGGACAGGGGATCCTTCAGCCCCAGCATTTT; CDR3 protein: CASRTGQGILQPQHF
D gene: -; V gene: TRBV10-3; clone size: -; J gene: TRBJ1-2; CDR3 DNA: TGTGCCATCCGGACCGGGACATCGGACTACACCTTC; CDR3 protein: CAIRTGTSDYTF
D gene: TRBD1; V gene: TRBV6-9; clone size: -; J gene: TRBJ2-5; CDR3 DNA: TGTGCCAGCAGTTATCCGACAGGGGTGGAGACCCAGTACTTC; CDR3 protein: CASSYPTGVETQYF
D gene: -; V gene: TRBV7-8; clone size: -; J gene: TRBJ2-7; CDR3 DNA: TGTGCCAGCAGCCTCTCGACAGGATCCCCCTACGAGCAGTACTTC; CDR3 protein: CASSLSTGSPYEQYF
D gene: -; V gene: TRBV6-6; clone size: -; J gene: TRBJ1-1; CDR3 DNA: TGTGCCAGCAGTTACTCGAAGTCGGGTTACACTGAAGCTTTCTTT; CDR3 protein: CASSYSKSGYTEAFF
D gene: -; V gene: TRBV7-6; clone size: once; J gene: TRBJ1-2; CDR3 DNA: TGTGCCAGCAGCTTGTACAACGCGGAGGACTATGGCTACACCTTC; CDR3 protein: CASSLYNAEDYGYTF
D gene: -; V gene: TRBV19; clone size: once; J gene: TRBJ2-5; CDR3 DNA: TGTGCCAGTAGTAGGGGCTTACAAGGGACCCAGTACTTC; CDR3 protein: CASSRGLQGTQYF
D gene: TRBD2; V gene: TRBV9; clone size: -; J gene: TRBJ2-5; CDR3 DNA: TGTGCCAGCAGCGTGGGGTCTGGCGGGGGGGCAGAGACCCAGTACTTC; CDR3 protein: CASSVGSGGGAETQYF
D gene: -; V gene: TRBV6-6; clone size: -; J gene: TRBJ1-1; CDR3 DNA: TGTGCCAGCAGTTACTCGGAGGCGCAAGCTTTCTTT; CDR3 protein: CASSYSEAQAFF
D gene: -; V gene: TRBV5-1; clone size: -; J gene: TRBJ2-3; CDR3 DNA: TGCGCCAGCAGCCTGGGGGGGCTGGGAGATACGCAGTATTTT; CDR3 protein: CASSLGGLGDTQYF
D gene: TRBD1; V gene: TRBV11-2; clone size: -; J gene: TRBJ1-1; CDR3 DNA: TGTGCCAGCAGCCCGAGACAGGGTTGGGGCACTGAAGCTTTCTTT; CDR3 protein: CASSPRQGWGTEAFF
D gene: TRBD1; V gene: TRBV7-2; clone size: -; J gene: TRBJ1-5; CDR3 DNA: TGTGCCAGCAGCTTAGGACAGGGGGCTCAGCCCCAGCATTTT; CDR3 protein: CASSLGQGAQPQHF
D gene: TRBD1; V gene: TRBV27; clone size: -; J gene: TRBJ1-5; CDR3 DNA: TGTGCCAGCAGTTCCGACAGGGGACGGTTCGGGCAGCCCCAGCATTTT; CDR3 protein: CASSSDRGRFGQPQHF